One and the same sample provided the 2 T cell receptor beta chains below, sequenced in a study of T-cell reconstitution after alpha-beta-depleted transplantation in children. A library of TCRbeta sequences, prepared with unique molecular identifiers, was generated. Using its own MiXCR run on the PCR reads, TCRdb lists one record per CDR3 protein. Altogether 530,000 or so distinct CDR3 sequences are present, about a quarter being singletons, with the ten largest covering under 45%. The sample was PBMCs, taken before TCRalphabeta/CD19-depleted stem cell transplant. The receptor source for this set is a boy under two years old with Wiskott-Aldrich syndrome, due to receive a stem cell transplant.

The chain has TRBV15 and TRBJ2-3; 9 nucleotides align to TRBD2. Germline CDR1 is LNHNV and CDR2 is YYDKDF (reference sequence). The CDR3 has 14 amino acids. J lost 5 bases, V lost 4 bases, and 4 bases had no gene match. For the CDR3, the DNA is TGTGCCACCAGCATAGCGGGAGTGAGAGATACGCAGTATTTT. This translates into CATSIAGVRDTQYF.

The CDR3 DNA follows: TGTGCCAGCTCACCATTGGGACAGAGCGAAAAACTGTTTTTT. It is translated as CASSPLGQSEKLFF. The rearrangement joins TRBV18 to TRBJ1-4; 7 bases match TRBD1. Germline loops: CDR1 KGHSH, CDR2 LQKENI. The CDR3 loop spans 14 amino acids. Germline trimming cut 2 bases from V and 8 bases from J; bases unmatched to any gene: 5.